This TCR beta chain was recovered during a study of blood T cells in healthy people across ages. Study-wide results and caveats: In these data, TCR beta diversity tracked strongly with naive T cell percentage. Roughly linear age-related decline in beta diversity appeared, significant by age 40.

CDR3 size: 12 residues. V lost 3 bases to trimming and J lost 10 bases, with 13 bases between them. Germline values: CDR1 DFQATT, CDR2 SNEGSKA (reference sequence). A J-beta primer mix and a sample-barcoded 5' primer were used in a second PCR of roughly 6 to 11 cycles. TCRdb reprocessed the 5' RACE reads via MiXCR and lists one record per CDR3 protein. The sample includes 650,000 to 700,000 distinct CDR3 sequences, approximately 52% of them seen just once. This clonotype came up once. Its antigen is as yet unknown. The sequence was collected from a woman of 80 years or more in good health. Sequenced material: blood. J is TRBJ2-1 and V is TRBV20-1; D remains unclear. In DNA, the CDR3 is TGCAGTGCTAGTCCTATGGGGTGGGAGCAGTTCTTC. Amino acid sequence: CSASPMGWEQFF.